The source of this T cell receptor beta chain is a study of blood T cell repertoires in COVID-19. About the research overall: Nucleic acid was either cDNA or gDNA, and it came from T cells, B-cell-depleted T cells, or PBMCs.

Points on this clone: The same CDR3 arises from other DNA sequences in this sample as well.

The V end lost 3 bases, the J end lost 1 base, and 9 bases lay between the germline ends. CDR1 is MNHEY, CDR2 SMNVEV, per germline (reference sequence). This CDR3 is 14 amino acids long. TCRdb keeps only in-frame clones here, not all; method: immunoSEQ multiplex PCR. The table lists approximately 290,000 clones, 75% to 95% of them singletons. This receptor was taken from a woman younger than 45 who had recovered from COVID-19. Sequencing was carried out using PBMCs or T cells enriched from blood (not recorded which). The chain joins TRBV27 to TRBJ1-1; D possibly corresponds to TRBD1 (6 bases). DNA for the CDR3: TGTGCCAGCAGTTTGTTAGGGGGGAACACTGAAGCTTTCTTT. Translation: CASSLLGGNTEAFF.